This T cell receptor beta chain was found in a study of blood T cell repertoires in COVID-19. Study summary: PBMCs, B-cell-depleted T cells, or T cells provided the cDNA or gDNA that made up the material.

CDR3 length: 14 residues. Trimming took 4 bases from V and 5 from J; bases not matched to a gene: 5. Germline CDR1 and CDR2: KGHSH and LQKENI. Method: immunoSEQ multiplex PCR; TCRdb's copy keeps in-frame clones and lacks some. The sample lists under 150,000 clones, 65% to 85% occurring once. This clone showed up just a few times. The V call is TRBV18, the J call TRBJ2-7; TRBD1 aligns across 10 bases. This receptor was obtained from a woman between 45 and 65 years old with acute or convalescent COVID-19. Sequencing input: peripheral blood. The CDR3 nucleotides are TGTGCCAGCTCACTAGGACAGGGGGACCACGAGCAGTACTTC. As protein: CASSLGQGDHEQYF.